What follows are 5 T cell receptor beta chains derived from one specimen sequenced in a study of T-cell reconstitution after alpha-beta-depleted transplantation in children. Researchers prepared the TCRbeta library using unique molecular identifiers, the study reports. TCRdb analysed the PCR reads with MiXCR anew, one entry per CDR3 protein. Seen here are about 200,000 distinct CDR3 sequences, about 6.6% observed once, and the top ten hold just over 5.5%. The specimen was PBMCs, collected before TCRalphabeta/CD19-depleted stem cell transplant. The receptor source for this set is a boy aged 2 to 10 with acute lymphoblastic leukemia, due to receive a stem cell transplant.

Many counts were recorded for this clonotype. V is TRBV12-3 or TRBV12-4 and J is TRBJ1-1; D is uncertain. The CDR3 loop spans 12 amino acids. V lost 6 bases to trimming and J lost 6 bases, with 11 bases between them. For the CDR3, the DNA is TGTGCCAGCAGCCTTGTCCGTTCTGAAGCTTTCTTT. As protein: CASSLVRSEAFF.

In its sample, this clonotype was seen many times. This chain links TRBV20-1 with TRBJ2-1; possible D gene TRBD2, 6 bases. V dropped 7 bases and J dropped 10 bases, with 23 bases sitting between them. This CDR3 contains 14 residues. CDR1 is DFQATT, CDR2 SNEGSKA, per germline (reference sequence). The CDR3 here is CSGLRDSIGTEQFF. CDR3 DNA sequence: TGCAGTGGCCTTAGGGACTCCATCGGTACGGAGCAGTTCTTC.

Only a few counts were recorded for this clonotype. The chain joins TRBV18 to TRBJ2-5, with D perhaps TRBD1 (6 bases). V was trimmed by 3 bases and J by 3 bases, leaving 8 bases between them. Germline loops: CDR1 KGHSH, CDR2 LQKENI. The length of the CDR3 is 13 residues. CDR3 protein: CASSPGAEETQYF. The CDR3 DNA sequence: TGTGCCAGCTCACCGGGGGCTGAAGAGACCCAGTACTTC.

This clonotype was counted at least ten times. The rearrangement joins TRBV7-9 to TRBJ2-1, with TRBD1 matching over 8 bases. This CDR3 is 15 amino acids long. Trimming took 7 bases from V and 9 from J; bases not matched to a gene: 14. Per the germline V gene, CDR1 is SEHNR and CDR2 is FQNEAQ (reference sequence). The CDR3 DNA reads TGTGCCAGCATCTTGGACAGGGAATCGTTAAGTGAGCAGTTCTTC. This gives the protein CASILDRESLSEQFF.

Many counts were recorded for this clonotype. The chain combines TRBV18 with TRBJ2-7; TRBD1 agrees at 7 bases. This CDR3 comprises 16 residues. Trimming cost V 3 bases and J 0 bases; bases outside gene matches: 8. CDR1 is KGHSH, CDR2 LQKENI, per germline. The CDR3 spells CASSPSPGQTSYEQYF. The CDR3 coding sequence is TGTGCCAGCTCACCTTCACCGGGACAGACCTCCTACGAGCAGTACTTC. Full variable domain (remainder filled in from reference TRBV18 and TRBJ2-7): NAGVMQNPRHLVRRRGQEARLRCSPMKGHSHVYWYRQLPEEGLKFMVYLQKENIIDESGMPKERFSAEFPKEGPSILRIQQVVRGDSAAYFCASSPSPGQTSYEQYFGPGTRLTVT.